This T cell receptor beta chain was recorded in a study of cytomegalovirus exposure and HLA in healthy donors. About this clone: The antigen is unknown.

The CDR3 runs to 13 residues. CDR1 is PRHDT and CDR2 is FYEKMQ in the germline V gene (reference sequence). V lost 5 bases and J 5 bases, leaving 13 bases between the germline ends. PCR used 60 Vbeta primers and 13 Jbeta primers. Clones were read by immunoSEQ multiplex PCR, and TCRdb kept only the in-frame ones, dropping some. Among some 270,000 clones listed, around 90% were seen once. Study-wide results and caveats: Indistinguishability led to the exclusion of some V segments, TRBV6-2 and TRBV6-3 included. Generally TCR sequences proved uncommon, though certain public TCRs appeared in numerous donors.

The chain recombines TRBV13 with TRBJ2-7; a possible D gene is TRBD2 (6 bases). Sequences were obtained from PBMCs. This TCR derives from a girl aged 2 to 9 in good health and CMV-seronegative. The CDR3 nucleotides read TGTGCCAGCAGCCCGGGACTTCTAAACGAGCAGTACTTC. Its translation is CASSPGLLNEQYF.